This record concerns one T cell receptor beta chain sequence. This clone's antigen is unknown. Within one base of it there is no much larger clone, and no base qualities were kept. The source of the sample is a study of cytomegalovirus exposure and HLA in healthy donors (dated by TCRdb to 2016 to 2017). Regarding the complete study: In an earlier analysis of 587 of the donors, 276 Gb of sequence data and 100 million or so unique TCR beta sequences from approximately 180 million T cells were reported. To decide whether each TCR beta V gene segment behaved as functional or pseudogenic, an earlier analysis of fewer than 750 of the donors relied on high-throughput TCR beta sequencing. A later genetic analysis took genome-wide SNP genotypes for about 65% of the roughly 670 donors and used that subset as a discovery cohort. Of the 300 to 450 genotyped donors, roughly 76% were placed in the genetic ancestry cluster associated with self-reported Caucasian donors. Every discovery cohort repertoire had been produced on one sequencing platform. Typing coverage varied by locus: roughly 629-640 donors for A, B, C, DRB1 and DQB1; more than 500 for DQA1; over 600 for DPA1; some 470 for DPB1. To predict cytomegalovirus infection status, the study combined high-throughput TCR immunosequencing, statistical association of individual TCRs with disease status, and machine learning. Among 398 genotyped donors of the cohort, an average of approximately 240,000 unique TCR beta nucleotide sequences were sequenced per donor, around 18% of them non-productive. The study aimed to test whether signatures of past pathogen exposure could be identified by cataloging public T cell receptors. A later analysis re-analyzed previously published TCR beta repertoires from roughly 600 donors and added high-resolution HLA genotyping to study TCR occurrence patterns. Rather than using new phenotypic data, the later analysis identified candidate immune exposures from TCR beta sequences and from how often those sequences occurred across donors. Besides the first cohort of roughly 640 subjects, a separate validation cohort made up of over 100 different subjects was used. Because of strong linkage in the cohort, four to six DR-DQ haplotypes were treated as single units for association and clustering. An early release that covered some 630 HLA-typed donors contained approximately 300 gigabases of sequencing data and 75 million to 100 million unique TCR sequences. HLA typing covered class I and class II loci at four-digit resolution. The T cell repertoires of 700 or so subjects were profiled by immunosequencing and related to cytomegalovirus serostatus. Donor age, sex, ethnicity and CMV serostatus were collected together with the repertoire data. What the research found in general, with its limitations: Because counts were too low, some 17 rarely observed V segments, including chromosome 9 orphons, were left out of the earlier analysis of approximately 500 of the donors. In an earlier analysis of around 500 of the donors, most TCR beta V segments appeared in productive rearrangements about 87% or about 30% of the time, broadly matching IMGT annotations. CMV serostatus was the only immune exposure information available for the cohort. The sequencing pipeline was judged likely to have produced a cluster of highly shared sequence variants as a technical artifact. An association between a missense DCLRE1C variant and V-gene and J-gene trimming of TCR beta chains was found in a later genetic analysis and replicated in an independent cohort. Presence/absence analyses assumed roughly uniform sequencing depth across donors, an assumption that may not hold. A later genetic analysis reported fewer N-insertions in productive TCRs among donors in an Asian-associated ancestry cluster than the roughly 700-donor mean. When HLA alleles, especially DR and DQ, strongly co-occurred, TCR associations were difficult to assign to individual alleles. The classifier was reported to diagnose cytomegalovirus status with high specificity and sensitivity in both the original cohort and the validation cohort. Because HLA typing was missing for some donors at each locus, association tests included only the typed subset. Some IMGT-functional V segments, including TRBV6-2 and TRBV6-3, could not be told apart with the 87-base-pair reads, so those segments were excluded. A further reported finding was that TCR beta sequences accurately predicted the HLA-A and HLA-B alleles for most subjects in the first cohort. A later analysis found that HLA-associated TCR beta chains were more clonally expanded and had lower generation probabilities than equally common non-associated chains. It was suggested by the authors that the approach could potentially be generalized to other disease states and immunological phenotypes. A later analysis found that TCR association rates varied across HLA loci, with DRB1 alleles showing the most associated TCRs and HLA-C alleles the fewest. The cohort was sequenced for TCR beta chains only, and without alpha or paired-chain data the features that could be detected were limited. Linkage disequilibrium might explain the correlated functional status among segregating V segments, but an unknown experimental factor could not be excluded. Across donors, most TCR sequences were observed very rarely, whereas some public TCRs were present in many individuals. According to a later analysis, most CMV-associated TCR beta chains appeared to be HLA-restricted, and the HLA associations seemed to be driven largely by CMV exposure. In the study, about 150 TCR beta chains were listed as associated with cytomegalovirus. In a later analysis, around 17,000 TCR beta sequences were associated with specific HLA alleles at a false discovery rate of 0.05. According to a later analysis, parvovirus B19, influenza, CMV and Epstein-Barr virus appeared linked to several top co-occurrence clusters. A few of the identified cytomegalovirus-associated TCR beta chains were confirmed in vitro to be specific for cytomegalovirus antigens.

Libraries were built with the immunoSEQ multiplex PCR assay. A mixture of 60 forward primers for TCR Vbeta segments and 13 reverse primers for TCR Jbeta segments was used in the multiplex PCR. Amplification of the CDR3 region of rearranged TCR beta genes was performed with a multiplex PCR assay on genomic DNA. The amplified TCR beta libraries were sequenced on the Illumina HiSeq System as 87-base-pair reads. The original pipeline was this. A later analysis tallied around 82 million unique TCR beta chains across the 666 repertoires, and around 10 million of those chains were shared by two or more donors. Raw reads were error-corrected and collapsed into unique sequences with a nearest-neighbor algorithm that merged closely related sequences to remove PCR and sequencing errors. To assign V, D and J gene segments, CDR3 sequences were aligned to IMGT reference sequences. For a sequence to be retained, at least a six-nucleotide match to both a V gene segment and a J gene segment was required. A rearrangement was called productive if the CDR3 had no stop codons and remained in frame with V and J, and every other rearrangement was called non-productive. CDR3 was defined according to IMGT convention as the region running from the second conserved V-encoded cysteine to the conserved J-encoded phenylalanine. The earlier analysis of roughly 590 of the donors excluded sequences that lacked an unambiguous match to a single V gene segment. An earlier analysis of a few hundred of the donors called V segments functional above 56.7% productive rearrangements and segregating when the between-donor standard deviation exceeded 5%. To diagnose cytomegalovirus status from the catalog of TCR beta chain sequences, a statistical classification framework was built. In a later analysis, TCR nucleotide sequences were compared against IMGT/GENE-DB human TR gene sequences so that V and J genes could be assigned. Using the TCRdist pipeline, a later analysis assigned CDR3 sequences along with most-parsimonious VDJ recombination scenarios. A later analysis defined each TCR beta chain by its CDR3 amino acid sequence plus V-gene family, and excluded reads lacking a unique V-gene family. In a later analysis, 450 to 600 highly shared, low-generation-probability nucleotide sequences were removed to address suspected cross-contamination and a sequencing artifact. In a later analysis, a clonal expansion index was calculated for each public chain from normalized within-repertoire ranks of inferred template counts. In a later analysis, generation probabilities were computed using a VDJ recombination model fitted to out-of-frame rearrangements, and the results were checked against IGoR. A later analysis scored TCR-TCR, TCR-HLA and TCR-CMV co-occurrence with hypergeometric tests, applying a repertoire-size bias correction to TCR pairs. False discovery rates were estimated in a later analysis by permuting HLA or CMV assignments 20 times. In a later analysis, co-occurring TCRs were grouped using DBSCAN, and TCRdist sequence similarity was added for clustering within HLA-allele-positive subsets. Repertoires with fewer than 30,000 or more than 120,000 public chains, plus five repertoires with anomalous nucleotide sharing, were excluded from co-occurrence clustering. Imported from immuneACCESS, the table was reduced by TCRdb to in-frame sequences with V and J called. These copies leave out some clones; in studies compared against another copy, an unresolved V gene accounts for under half, and the cause of the remainder is not known. V and J calls and clone size are as listed in that table; D and trimming were resolved from the DNA. The sample records more than 150,000 clones, approximately 84% of which are singletons. Approximately 1.3% of the sample lies in the top ten.

The cohort was made up of 500 to 800 healthy bone marrow donors. At the time of sampling, all cohort members were nominally healthy, though unrecorded immune exposures were likely present. The donor was CMV seropositive and was included in the group of 250 to 300 seropositive cohort members. Every donor gave a peripheral blood sample, and the peripheral blood mononuclear cells from that sample were used for TCR beta sequencing. Genomic DNA was extracted from the blood cell samples with the Qiagen DNeasy Blood Extraction Kit. CDR1 and CDR2 (LGHNA, YNFKEQ) derive from the germline V gene. The CDR3 runs 14 amino acids, cysteine and phenylalanine included. The only DNA kept is the CDR3, 42 bases in frame from the first base. At the junction V is shortened by 0 bases and J by 7 bases, with 10 bases in between.

The chain employs TRBV4-2 and TRBJ2-1; D gene: possibly TRBD1, on 5 matching bases. This clonotype was sampled from a man aged 45-60 years in good health and CMV-seropositive. The sample taken for sequencing was PBMCs. This receptor carries the CDR3 CASSQEGVPNEQFF. Read as DNA, the sequence is TGTGCCAGCAGCCAAGAAGGGGTACCAAATGAGCAGTTCTTC.